The TCR beta chain described here comes from a study of blood T cells in healthy people across ages. A second roughly 7 to 11 cycle PCR used barcoded and J-beta primers. A single record per CDR3 protein comes from TCRdb applying MiXCR to the 5' RACE reads. The table has hundreds of thousands of distinct CDR3 sequences, over 20% seen once; the top ten hold roughly 3.7%. CDR1 is MDHEN, CDR2 SYDVKM, per germline. The CDR3 loop spans 14 amino acids. A few counts support this clonotype. This receptor was taken from a man between 70 and 80 years old in good health. The V gene is TRBV28, the J gene TRBJ2-5; TRBD2 might be the D (5 bases). Judging by the DNA end, TRBJ2-1 fits better; the J call may be wrong. The sequencing input was blood. As DNA, the CDR3 is TGTGCCAGCAGTCCCGGGGTCGTGAGCAATGAGCAGTTCTTC. As protein: CASSPGVVSNEQFF.